This TCR beta chain was recorded in a study of T-cell reconstitution after alpha-beta-depleted transplantation in children. The authors prepared the TCRbeta library with unique molecular identifiers. TCRdb recomputed calls from the PCR reads with MiXCR, one row per CDR3 protein. The sample records some 240,000 distinct CDR3 sequences, 9.7% being singletons. CDR3 length: 15 residues. Trimming removed 6 bases from V and 6 bases from J; junction bases left unmatched: 9. This clonotype occurred many times. Sequencing used PBMCs from the stem cell graft donor, obtained from the stem cell graft. The clonotype comes from a human donor who donated a stem cell graft to a child with SCID. V and J are TRBV12-3 or TRBV12-4 and TRBJ2-1, with 9 positions matching TRBD1. The CDR3 here is CASSPSDRGGNEQFF. The CDR3 region has the DNA TGTGCCAGCAGCCCATCGGACAGGGGCGGCAATGAGCAGTTCTTC.